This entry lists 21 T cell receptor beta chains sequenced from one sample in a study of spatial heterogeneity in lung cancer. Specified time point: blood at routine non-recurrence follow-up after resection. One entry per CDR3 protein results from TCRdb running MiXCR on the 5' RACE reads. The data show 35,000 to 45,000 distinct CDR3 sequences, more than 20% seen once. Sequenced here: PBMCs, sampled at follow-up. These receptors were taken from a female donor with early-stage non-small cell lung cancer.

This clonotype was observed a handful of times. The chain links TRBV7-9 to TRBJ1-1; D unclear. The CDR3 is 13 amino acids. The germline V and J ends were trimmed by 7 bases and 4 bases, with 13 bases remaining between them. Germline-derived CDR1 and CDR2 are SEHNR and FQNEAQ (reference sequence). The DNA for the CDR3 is TGTGCCAGCACCTTTGGCGTGGGCACTGAAGCTTTCTTT. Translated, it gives CASTFGVGTEAFF.

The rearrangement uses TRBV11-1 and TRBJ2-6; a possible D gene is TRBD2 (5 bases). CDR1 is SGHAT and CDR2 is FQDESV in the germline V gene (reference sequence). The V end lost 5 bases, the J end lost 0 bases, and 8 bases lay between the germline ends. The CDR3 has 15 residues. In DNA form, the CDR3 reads TGTGCCAGCAGCCCTAGCAGCTCTGGGGCCAACGTCCTGACTTTC. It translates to CASSPSSSGANVLTF.

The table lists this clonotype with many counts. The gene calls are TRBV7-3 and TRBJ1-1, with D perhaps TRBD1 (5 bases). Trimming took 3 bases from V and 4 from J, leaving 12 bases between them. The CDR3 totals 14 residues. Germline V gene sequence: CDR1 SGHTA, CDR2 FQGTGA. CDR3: CASSFRGRGTEAFF. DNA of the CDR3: TGTGCCAGCAGCTTCCGGGGTAGGGGCACTGAAGCTTTCTTT.

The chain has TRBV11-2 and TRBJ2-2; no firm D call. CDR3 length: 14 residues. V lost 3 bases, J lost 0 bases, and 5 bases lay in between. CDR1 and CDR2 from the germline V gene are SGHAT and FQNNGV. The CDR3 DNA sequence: TGTGCCAGCAGCTTGGGTACGAACACCGGGGAGCTGTTTTTT. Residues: CASSLGTNTGELFF.

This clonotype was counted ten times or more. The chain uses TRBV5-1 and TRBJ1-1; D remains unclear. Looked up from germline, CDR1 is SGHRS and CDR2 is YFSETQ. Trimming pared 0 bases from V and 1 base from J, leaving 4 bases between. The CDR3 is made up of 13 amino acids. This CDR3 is CASSLAANTEAFF. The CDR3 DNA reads TGCGCCAGCAGCTTGGCCGCGAACACTGAAGCTTTCTTT.

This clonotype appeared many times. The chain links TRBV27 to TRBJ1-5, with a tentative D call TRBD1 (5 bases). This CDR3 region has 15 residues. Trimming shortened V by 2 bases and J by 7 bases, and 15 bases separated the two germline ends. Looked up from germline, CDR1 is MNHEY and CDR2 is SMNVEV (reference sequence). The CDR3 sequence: CASSLNGREDQPQHF. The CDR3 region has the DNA TGTGCCAGCAGTTTAAACGGCAGGGAGGACCAGCCCCAGCATTTT.

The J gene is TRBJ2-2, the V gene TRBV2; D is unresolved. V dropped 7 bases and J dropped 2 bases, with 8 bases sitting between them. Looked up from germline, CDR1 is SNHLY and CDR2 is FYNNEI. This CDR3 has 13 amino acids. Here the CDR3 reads CASKKGNTGELFF. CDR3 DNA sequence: TGTGCCAGCAAAAAAGGAAACACCGGGGAGCTGTTTTTT.

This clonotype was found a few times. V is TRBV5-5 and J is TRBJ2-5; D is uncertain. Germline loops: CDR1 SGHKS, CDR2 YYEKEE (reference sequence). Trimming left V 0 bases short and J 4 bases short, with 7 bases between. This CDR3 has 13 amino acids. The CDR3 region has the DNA TGTGCCAGCAGCTTGGAAGTCCGAGAGACCCAGTACTTC. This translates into CASSLEVRETQYF.

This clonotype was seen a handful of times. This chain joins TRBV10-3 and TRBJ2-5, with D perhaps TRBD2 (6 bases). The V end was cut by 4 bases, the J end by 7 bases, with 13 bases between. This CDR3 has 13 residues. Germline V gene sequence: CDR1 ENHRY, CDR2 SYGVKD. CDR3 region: CAISGEEDGTQYF. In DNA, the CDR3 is TGTGCCATCAGTGGGGAGGAGGACGGGACCCAGTACTTC.

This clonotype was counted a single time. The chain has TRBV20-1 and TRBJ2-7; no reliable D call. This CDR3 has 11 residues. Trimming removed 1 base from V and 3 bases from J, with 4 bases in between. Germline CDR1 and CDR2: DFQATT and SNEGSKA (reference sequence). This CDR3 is CSARADYEQYF. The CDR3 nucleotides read TGCAGTGCTAGAGCCGACTACGAGCAGTACTTC.

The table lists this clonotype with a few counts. Written as DNA, the CDR3 is TGCAGTGCTAGACCCTCTGCAGGGAATGAGGAAAACATTCAGTACTTC. This encodes CSARPSAGNEENIQYF. The J gene is TRBJ2-4, the V gene TRBV20-1; the D gene is possibly TRBD1 (5 bases). V lost 2 bases to trimming and J lost 5 bases, with 19 bases between them. Looked up from germline, CDR1 is DFQATT and CDR2 is SNEGSKA (reference sequence). The CDR3 is made up of 16 amino acids.

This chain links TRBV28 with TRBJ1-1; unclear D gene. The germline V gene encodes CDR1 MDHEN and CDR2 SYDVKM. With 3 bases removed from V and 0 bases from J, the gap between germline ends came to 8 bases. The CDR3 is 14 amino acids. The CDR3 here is CASSFLPMNTEAFF. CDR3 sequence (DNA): TGTGCCAGCAGTTTCCTACCGATGAACACTGAAGCTTTCTTT. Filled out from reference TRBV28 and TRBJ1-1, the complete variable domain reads DVKVTQSSRYLVKRTGEKVFLECVQDMDHENMFWYRQDPGLGLRLIYFSYDVKMKEKGDIPEGYSVSREKKERFSLILESASTNQTSMYLCASSFLPMNTEAFFGQGTRLTVV.

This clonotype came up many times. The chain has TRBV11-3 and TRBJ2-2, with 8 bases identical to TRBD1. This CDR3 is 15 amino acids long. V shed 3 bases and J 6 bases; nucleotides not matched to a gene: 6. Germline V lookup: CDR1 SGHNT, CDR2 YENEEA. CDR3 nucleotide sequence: TGTGCCAGCAGCTTCACCACAGGGGGGCCCGGGGAGCTGTTTTTT. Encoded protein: CASSFTTGGPGELFF.

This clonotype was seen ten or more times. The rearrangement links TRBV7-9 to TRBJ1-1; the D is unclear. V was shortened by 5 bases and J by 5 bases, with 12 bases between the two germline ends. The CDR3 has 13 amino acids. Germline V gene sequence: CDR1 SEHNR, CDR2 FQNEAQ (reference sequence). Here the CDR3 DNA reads TGTGCCAGCAGCCCCGCGAGGAAGACTGAAGCTTTCTTT. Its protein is CASSPARKTEAFF.

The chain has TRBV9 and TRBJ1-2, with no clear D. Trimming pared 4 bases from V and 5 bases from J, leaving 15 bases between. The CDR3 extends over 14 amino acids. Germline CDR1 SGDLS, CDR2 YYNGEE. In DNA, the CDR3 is TGTGCCAGCAGCTCAGAGGCGCGACATTATGGCTACACCTTC. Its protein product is CASSSEARHYGYTF.

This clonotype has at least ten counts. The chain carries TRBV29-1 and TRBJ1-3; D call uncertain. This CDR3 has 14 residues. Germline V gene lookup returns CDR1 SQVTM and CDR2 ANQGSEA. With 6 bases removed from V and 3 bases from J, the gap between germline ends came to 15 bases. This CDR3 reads CSVSPEAFGNTIYF. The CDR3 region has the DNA TGCAGCGTCTCACCCGAGGCATTTGGAAACACCATATATTTT.

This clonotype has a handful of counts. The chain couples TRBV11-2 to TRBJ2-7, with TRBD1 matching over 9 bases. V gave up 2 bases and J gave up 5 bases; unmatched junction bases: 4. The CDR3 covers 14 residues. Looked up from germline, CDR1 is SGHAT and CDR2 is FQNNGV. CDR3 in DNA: TGTGCCAGCAGCTTACGGGACAGGGCCCACGAGCAGTACTTC. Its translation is CASSLRDRAHEQYF.

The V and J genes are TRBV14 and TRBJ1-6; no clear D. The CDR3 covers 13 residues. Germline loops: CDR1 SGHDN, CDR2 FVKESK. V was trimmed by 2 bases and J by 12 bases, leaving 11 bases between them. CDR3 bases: TGTGCCAGCAGCCAAAGTCTCTATTTACCCCTCCACTTT. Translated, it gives CASSQSLYLPLHF.

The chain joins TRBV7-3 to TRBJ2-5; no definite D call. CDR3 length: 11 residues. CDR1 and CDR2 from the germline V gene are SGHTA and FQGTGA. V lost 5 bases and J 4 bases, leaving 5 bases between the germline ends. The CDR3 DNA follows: TGTGCCAGCAGCACTGGAGAGACCCAGTACTTC. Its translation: CASSTGETQYF.

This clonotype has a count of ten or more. This CDR3 reads CASSLRLAGYNEQFF. In DNA form, the CDR3 reads TGTGCCAGCAGTTTAAGGTTAGCGGGATACAATGAGCAGTTCTTC. V gene TRBV12-3 or TRBV12-4 combines with J gene TRBJ2-1; 8 nucleotides line up with TRBD2. With V trimmed by 2 bases and J by 4 bases, 4 bases remained unmatched. This CDR3 is 15 amino acids long.

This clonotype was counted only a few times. This chain's CDR3 is CASKPTWTAVGGYTF. CDR3 DNA sequence: TGTGCCAGCAAACCAACCTGGACGGCAGTAGGTGGCTACACCTTC. J is TRBJ1-2 and V is TRBV6-5; D gene uncertain. V lost 7 bases to trimming and J lost 7 bases, with 22 bases between them. CDR3 size: 15 residues. Per germline, CDR1 MNHEY and CDR2 SVGAGI.